Here is one T cell receptor (beta chain) with its context. Method: immunoSEQ multiplex PCR; TCRdb's copy keeps in-frame clones and lacks some. The table has approximately 200,000 clones, around 87% seen once. The data derive from a study of blood T cell repertoires in COVID-19. Turning to the study itself: Nucleic acid was either cDNA or gDNA, and it came from T cells, B-cell-depleted T cells, or PBMCs.

This CDR3 has 17 amino acids. Germline V gene data show CDR1 as SGHRS and CDR2 as YFSETQ. J lost 3 bases, V lost 6 bases, and 15 bases had no gene match. Sequenced sample: peripheral blood. The chain links TRBV5-1 to TRBJ2-1, with 7 bases matching TRBD1. The sequence was obtained from a woman in her 30s with active or convalescent COVID-19. CDR3 residues: CASNAGGTDNRYNEQFF. Written as DNA, the CDR3 is TGCGCCAGCAACGCAGGGGGAACTGACAATCGCTACAATGAGCAGTTCTTC.